One sample yielded the 9 T cell receptor beta chains listed below, sequenced in a study of Tregs in tolerant kidney transplant recipients. Repertoires were generated with immunoSEQ multiplex PCR, while TCRdb's copy carries only in-frame clones and drops some. This table lists approximately 35,000 clones. This material consisted of CD8+ T cells from blood, taken before the transplant. The receptors here all came from a human donor who received a combined kidney and bone marrow transplant.

As to this clone: The read finishes 3 residues shy of the CDR3 end, and the germline J gene is used to complete it. The chain uses TRBV10-1 and TRBJ1-6, with TRBD1 matching 9 bases. The ends lost 6 bases at V and 5 bases at J; junction bases unmatched: 14. The CDR3 extends over 18 amino acids. Germline-derived CDR1 and CDR2 are WNHNN and SYGVQD (reference sequence). CDR3 DNA, as far as it was read: TGCGCCAGCAGCGGCCGGGACAGGGCGAGGTCCCATAATTCACCC. This codes for CASSGRDRARSHNSP. The full CDR3 sequence reads CASSGRDRARSHNSPLHF.

On this clone itself: With the read ending 3 residues before the CDR3 end, the germline J gene is used to fill in that end. The rearrangement links TRBV20-1 to TRBJ2-1; TRBD2 aligns across 11 bases. Germline V gives CDR1 DFQATT, CDR2 SNEGSKA (reference sequence). Losses at the gene ends were 3 bases for V and 4 bases for J; bases not matched to a gene: 5. This CDR3 is built from 15 residues. The CDR3 DNA, read in part, is TGCAGTGCTAGCCCCCTAGCGGGGGGTTACAATGAG. Translation gives CSASPLAGGYNE. The CDR3 as a whole reads CSASPLAGGYNEQFF.

In regard to this clone: The sequenced fragment ends 3 residues before the CDR3 boundary, so the rest is inferred from the germline J gene. The chain uses TRBV5-6 and TRBJ1-1; 7 bases are a match to TRBD1. Germline V gene data show CDR1 as SGHDT and CDR2 as YYEEEE. This CDR3 contains 13 residues. V shed 4 bases and J 6 bases; nucleotides not matched to a gene: 6. The CDR3 loop reads CASSRGTAPEAFF. The CDR3 bases that were read are TGTGCCAGCAGCCGAGGGACAGCGCCTGAA.

On this clone itself: From the germline J gene comes the end of the CDR3, since the read stops 3 residues before it. J is TRBJ1-4 and V is TRBV2; D ambiguous. The length of the CDR3 is 15 residues. Germline assignment: CDR1 SNHLY and CDR2 FYNNEI. V lost 7 bases and J 8 bases, leaving 20 bases between the germline ends. The covered CDR3 bases are TGTGCCAGCATCGAGCCCCTATTACAGCCCGAAAAA. Its protein is CASIEPLLQPEK. The full CDR3 protein reads CASIEPLLQPEKLFF.

In regard to this clone: From the germline J gene comes the end of the CDR3, since the read stops 3 residues before it. The chain employs TRBV19 and TRBJ2-3; D remains unclear. Germline-derived CDR1 and CDR2 are LNHDA and SQIVND (reference sequence). The CDR3 extends over 17 amino acids. V shed 0 bases and J shed 0 bases, with 13 bases lying between them. The CDR3: CASSIDHDSTSTDTQYF. Incomplete CDR3 DNA: TGTGCCAGTAGTATAGATCACGATAGCACCAGCACAGATACG.

As to this clone: Read data end 3 residues before the CDR3 end; the end is taken from the germline J gene. The chain combines TRBV19 with TRBJ1-2; 8 bases are shared with TRBD1. V shed 1 base, J shed 3 bases, and the junction held 13 bases outside the gene matches. Germline V gene lookup returns CDR1 LNHDA and CDR2 SQIVND (reference sequence). The CDR3 totals 18 residues. The CDR3 spells CASSIAHSDRERDYGYTF. Partial CDR3 DNA: TGTGCCAGTAGTATAGCCCACTCGGACAGGGAGAGGGACTATGGC.

CDR3 bases read: TGTGCCAGCAGTCAAGGGGGCTCAACCTCCTATGGC. This translates into CASSQGGSTSYG. Given in full, the CDR3 is CASSQGGSTSYGYTF. V is TRBV7-9 and J is TRBJ1-2, with TRBD1 identical over 7 bases. The read terminates 3 residues before the CDR3 end, so the remaining end is supplied by the germline J gene. The V gene end was trimmed by 6 bases and the J gene end by 4 bases; junction bases not matched to a gene: 11. In germline, CDR1 is SEHNR, CDR2 FQNEAQ (reference sequence). The length of the CDR3 is 15 residues.

Comment on this clone: Read sequence stops 3 residues before the CDR3 end, and the germline J gene provides the missing end. This chain joins TRBV7-9 and TRBJ2-7; D tentatively reads TRBD1 or TRBD2 (6 bases each). The CDR3 totals 14 residues. Trimming removed 8 bases at V and 2 bases at J, with 16 bases between. Germline-derived CDR1 and CDR2 are SEHNR and FQNEAQ (reference sequence). The CDR3 reads CASAAGHLPYEQYF. CDR3 DNA (partial): TGTGCCAGCGCGGCGGGACACCTACCCTACGAG.

As for this clone: The read falls 3 residues short of the CDR3 end, and the missing part is taken from the germline J gene. V and J are TRBV30 and TRBJ2-6, with D tentatively TRBD1 or TRBD2 (7 bases each). Per germline, CDR1 GTSNPN and CDR2 SVGIG (reference sequence). Trimming removed 1 base from V and 0 bases from J, with 13 bases in between. CDR3 length: 17 amino acids. CDR3 residues: CAWSGEGANSGANVLTF. The CDR3 bases that were read are TGTGCCTGGAGTGGGGAGGGGGCGAACTCTGGGGCCAACGTC.